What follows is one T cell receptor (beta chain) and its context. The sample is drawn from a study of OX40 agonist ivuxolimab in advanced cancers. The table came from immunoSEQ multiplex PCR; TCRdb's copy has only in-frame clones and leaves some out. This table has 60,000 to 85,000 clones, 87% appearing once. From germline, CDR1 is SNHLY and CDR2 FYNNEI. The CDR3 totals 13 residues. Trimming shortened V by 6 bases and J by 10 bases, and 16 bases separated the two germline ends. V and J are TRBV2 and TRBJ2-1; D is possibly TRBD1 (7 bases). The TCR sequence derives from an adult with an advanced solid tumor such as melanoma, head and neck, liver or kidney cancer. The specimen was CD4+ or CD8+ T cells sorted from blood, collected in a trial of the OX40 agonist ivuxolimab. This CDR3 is CASRRDSGWEQFF. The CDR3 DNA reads TGTGCCAGCAGGAGGGACAGCGGGTGGGAGCAGTTCTTC.